A selection of T cell receptor beta chains follows, all from one sample in a study of shared clonotypes between healthy human individuals. The protocol was immunoSEQ multiplex PCR, while the TCRdb copy is restricted to in-frame clones and leaves out a portion. The sample includes fewer than 2.5 million clones, under 95% of them seen just once. The sample consisted of naive CD4+ T cells from PBMCs. These TCRs come from a man between 18 and 35 years old in good health. Some clones in this sample may be carry-over from other donors' samples. CDR3s include the opening cysteine and the closing phenylalanine or tryptophan. A D gene is named only where the DNA matches it firmly. The listing skips clone size in some rows; elsewhere it reads once, few, many or a size class.

>NA|NA|TRBJ2-5|TRBV5-6|13
CASSRDIQETQYF
TGTGCCAGCAGTCGGGACATCCAAGAGACCCAGTACTTC
>NA|NA|TRBJ2-1|TRBV6-5|15
CASSKGGGTYNEQFF
TGTGCCAGCAGTAAAGGAGGGGGCACCTACAATGAGCAGTTCTTC
>NA|NA|TRBJ1-2|TRBV2|12
CASSDWGSGYTF
TGTGCCAGCAGTGACTGGGGTAGTGGCTACACCTTC
>NA|NA|TRBJ2-1|TRBV11-2|15
CASGLRGTHSNEQFF
TGTGCCAGCGGACTAAGGGGGACCCACAGCAATGAGCAGTTCTTC
>NA|NA|TRBJ2-2|TRBV28|15
CASSLAIANTGELFF
TGTGCCAGCAGTTTAGCTATCGCGAACACCGGGGAGCTGTTTTTT
>NA|NA|TRBJ1-2|TRBV19|14
CASSSGGPDYGYTF
TGTGCCAGTAGTTCAGGCGGGCCAGACTATGGCTACACCTTC
>NA|NA|TRBJ2-7|TRBV6-5|13
CASRRAAGAEQYF
TGTGCCAGCAGGAGGGCGGCGGGGGCCGAGCAGTACTTC
>TRBD2|NA|TRBJ2-5|TRBV29-1|12
CSTLGGRETQYF
TGCAGCACCCTCGGGGGGAGAGAGACCCAGTACTTC
>TRBD1|NA|TRBJ1-2|TRBV9|14
CASSGDRAVYGYTF
TGTGCCAGCAGCGGCGACAGGGCGGTCTATGGCTACACCTTC
>TRBD1|NA|TRBJ2-3|TRBV9|16
CASSVDAGGPTDTQYF
TGTGCCAGCAGCGTAGACGCAGGGGGCCCCACAGATACGCAGTATTTT
>NA|NA|TRBJ2-5|TRBV7-9|13
CASSFVNQETQYF
TGTGCCAGCAGCTTCGTAAACCAAGAGACCCAGTACTTC
>TRBD2|NA|TRBJ2-3|TRBV5-1|17
CASSLGIAGGLSDTQYF
TGCGCCAGCAGCTTGGGAATAGCGGGAGGGCTGTCAGATACGCAGTATTTT
>TRBD1|few|TRBJ2-1|TRBV5-1|17
CASSLDPPGQGYNEQFF
TGCGCCAGCAGCTTGGATCCCCCGGGACAGGGCTACAATGAGCAGTTCTTC
>TRBD1|NA|TRBJ1-2|TRBV18|16
CASSLPGTGALDGYTF
TGTGCCAGCTCGCTACCCGGGACAGGGGCCTTGGATGGCTACACCTTC
>TRBD1|NA|TRBJ2-5|TRBV30|14
CAWSLQGAWETQYF
TGTGCCTGGAGTTTACAGGGGGCTTGGGAGACCCAGTACTTC
>TRBD2|NA|TRBJ2-1|TRBV9|19
CASSVVGLAGGFSGNEQFF
TGTGCCAGCAGCGTAGTGGGCCTAGCGGGAGGTTTCTCGGGTAATGAGCAGTTCTTC
>TRBD1|once|TRBJ1-4|TRBV5-1|15
CASSLEGQENEKLFF
TGCGCCAGCAGCTTGGAGGGACAGGAAAATGAAAAACTGTTTTTT
>NA|NA|TRBJ1-1|TRBV6-5|14
CASSAIIENTEAFF
TGTGCCAGCAGCGCTATCATAGAGAACACTGAAGCTTTCTTT
>NA|NA|TRBJ2-1|TRBV7-9|17
CASSLMGDSTSYNEQFF
TGTGCCAGCAGCTTAATGGGGGACTCCACCTCCTACAATGAGCAGTTCTTC
>TRBD1|once|TRBJ2-2|TRBV7-2|16
CASSLRDRRNTGELFF
TGTGCCAGCAGCTTAAGGGACAGACGGAACACCGGGGAGCTGTTTTTT
>NA|NA|TRBJ1-4|TRBV6-1|15
CASSSRPTTNEKLFF
TGTGCCAGCAGTTCCAGACCAACAACTAATGAAAAACTGTTTTTT
>NA|NA|TRBJ1-3|TRBV5-6|16
CASSSRRQLSGNTIYF
TGTGCCAGCAGCTCGAGGAGACAGCTCTCTGGAAACACCATATATTTT
>NA|NA|TRBJ2-4|TRBV7-8|15
CASSQSTGGLNIQYF
TGTGCCAGCAGCCAATCGACAGGAGGACTAAACATTCAGTACTTC
>NA|NA|TRBJ2-1|TRBV30|13
CAWSGERDNEQFF
TGTGCCTGGAGTGGGGAGCGAGACAATGAGCAGTTCTTC
>NA|few|TRBJ1-5|TRBV4-3|12
CASSQGNQPQHF
TGCGCCAGCAGCCAAGGCAACCAGCCCCAGCATTTT
>TRBD2|once|TRBJ2-2|TRBV19|19
CASNRSPLTSGRVTGELFF
TGTGCCAGTAATCGAAGCCCCCTGACTAGCGGGAGGGTGACCGGGGAGCTGTTTTTT
>NA|NA|TRBJ1-6|TRBV10-3|13
CATRRTDNSPLHF
TGTGCCACCAGAAGGACGGATAATTCACCCCTCCACTTT
>NA|NA|TRBJ2-7|TRBV28|14
CASSPSGLIYEQYF
TGTGCCAGCAGTCCCTCGGGGCTAATATACGAGCAGTACTTC
>TRBD1|once|TRBJ2-4|TRBV15|17
CATSRTGRATHQNIQYF
TGTGCCACCTCTAGGACAGGGCGGGCGACTCACCAAAACATTCAGTACTTC
>NA|NA|TRBJ1-6|TRBV28|14
CASSLWQASSPLHF
TGTGCCAGCAGTTTATGGCAGGCCTCTTCACCCCTCCACTTT
>NA|NA|TRBJ2-1|TRBV7-3|15
CASSLTRDSYNEQFF
TGTGCCAGCAGCTTAACGAGAGACTCCTACAATGAGCAGTTCTTC
>NA|NA|TRBJ2-7|TRBV30|14
CAWSVGLGPYEQYF
TGTGCCTGGAGTGTCGGCCTAGGGCCCTACGAGCAGTACTTC
>TRBD2|once|TRBJ2-5|TRBV30|14
CAWSATSGSGAQYF
TGTGCCTGGAGTGCCACTAGCGGCTCGGGGGCCCAGTACTTC
>NA|NA|TRBJ2-3|TRBV29-1|15
CSVAPGQPSTDTQYF
TGCAGCGTAGCTCCCGGACAGCCAAGCACAGATACGCAGTATTTT
>NA|NA|TRBJ1-2|TRBV6-5|15
CASSYGGHSPYGYTF
TGTGCCAGCAGTTACGGCGGCCACTCCCCCTATGGCTACACCTTC
>TRBD1|NA|TRBJ2-7|TRBV4-2|16
CASSQPQGEQGVEQYF
TGTGCCAGCAGCCAGCCCCAGGGGGAGCAGGGGGTCGAGCAGTACTTC
>TRBD2|NA|TRBJ2-7|TRBV7-2|14
CASSLLAGAYEQYF
TGTGCCAGCAGCTTACTCGCGGGGGCCTACGAGCAGTACTTC
>TRBD1|once|TRBJ2-1|TRBV7-7|15
CASSPGGEGAGEQFF
TGTGCCAGCAGCCCAGGGGGAGAAGGGGCGGGTGAGCAGTTCTTC
>NA|NA|TRBJ2-2|TRBV4-3|17
CASSQGAGTPYTGELFF
TGCGCCAGCAGCCAAGGAGCCGGGACACCCTACACCGGGGAGCTGTTTTTT
>NA|NA|TRBJ2-2|TRBV2|12
CASSVGPGELFF
TGTGCCAGCAGTGTGGGGCCCGGGGAGCTGTTTTTT
>NA|NA|TRBJ2-1|TRBV6-1|13
CASNALGLNEQFF
TGTGCCAGCAACGCATTGGGGTTGAATGAGCAGTTCTTC
>NA|few|TRBJ1-2|TRBV6-5|14
CASSYSRGNYGYTF
TGTGCCAGCAGTTACTCAAGGGGAAACTATGGCTACACCTTC
>NA|NA|TRBJ2-3|TRBV6-4|14
CASSSDGKTDTQYF
TGTGCCAGCAGCTCCGACGGGAAGACAGATACGCAGTATTTT
>NA|once|TRBJ2-2|TRBV4-1|15
CASSQEGGGFGELFF
TGCGCCAGCAGCCAGGAAGGGGGTGGATTCGGGGAGCTGTTTTTT
>NA|once|TRBJ1-2|TRBV7-3|14
CASSPTGAGYGYTF
TGTGCCAGCAGCCCCACAGGTGCCGGCTATGGCTACACCTTC